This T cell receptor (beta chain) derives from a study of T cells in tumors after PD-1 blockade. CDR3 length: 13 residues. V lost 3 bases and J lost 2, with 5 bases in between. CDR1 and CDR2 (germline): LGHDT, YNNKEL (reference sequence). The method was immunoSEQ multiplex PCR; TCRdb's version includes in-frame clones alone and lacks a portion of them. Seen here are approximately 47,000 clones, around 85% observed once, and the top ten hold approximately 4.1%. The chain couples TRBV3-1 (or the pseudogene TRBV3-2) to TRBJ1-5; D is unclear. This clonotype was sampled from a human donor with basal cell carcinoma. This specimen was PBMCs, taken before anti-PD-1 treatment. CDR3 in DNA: TGTGCCAGCAGCCACCAAGGCAATCAGCCCCAGCATTTT. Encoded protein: CASSHQGNQPQHF.